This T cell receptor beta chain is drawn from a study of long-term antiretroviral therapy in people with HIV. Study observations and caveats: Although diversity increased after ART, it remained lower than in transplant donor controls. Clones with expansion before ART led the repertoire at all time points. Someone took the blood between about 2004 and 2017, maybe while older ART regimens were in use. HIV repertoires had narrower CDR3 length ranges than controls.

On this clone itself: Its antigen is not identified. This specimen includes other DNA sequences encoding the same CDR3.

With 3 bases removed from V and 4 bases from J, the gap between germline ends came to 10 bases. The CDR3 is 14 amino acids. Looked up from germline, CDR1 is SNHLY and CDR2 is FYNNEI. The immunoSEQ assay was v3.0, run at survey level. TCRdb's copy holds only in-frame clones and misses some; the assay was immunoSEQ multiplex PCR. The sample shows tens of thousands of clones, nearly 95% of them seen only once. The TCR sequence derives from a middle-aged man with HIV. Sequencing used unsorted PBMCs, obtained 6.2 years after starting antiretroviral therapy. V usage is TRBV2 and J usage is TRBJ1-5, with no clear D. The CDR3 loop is CASSDGVRNQPQHF. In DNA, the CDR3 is TGTGCCAGCAGTGACGGGGTGCGAAATCAGCCCCAGCATTTT.